These 28 T cell receptor beta chains were all obtained from the same sample, sequenced in a study of T cell changes during pregnancy in multiple sclerosis. Measured with immunoSEQ multiplex PCR; TCRdb has only the in-frame clones, and not every one. This sample carries fewer than 85,000 clones, 94% of them seen once, and the ten largest clones take 2.5%. Sample: peripheral blood, taken in the third trimester of pregnancy. The receptors derive from a female donor with multiple sclerosis, enrolled in a pregnancy study.

This clone appeared a single time. J is TRBJ1-1 and V is TRBV18; 8 nucleotides line up with TRBD1. V shed 3 bases and J 5 bases; nucleotides not matched to a gene: 5. The CDR3 covers 14 residues. CDR1 KGHSH and CDR2 LQKENI come from the germline V gene. Here the CDR3 DNA reads TGTGCCAGCTCACCCCAGGGGGCGCTTACTGAAGCTTTCTTT. Translating gives CASSPQGALTEAFF.

This clone has only one observation. The chain carries TRBV7-9 and TRBJ2-7, with 7 nucleotides matching TRBD1. Germline trimming cut 5 bases from V and 3 bases from J; bases unmatched to any gene: 4. Germline values: CDR1 SEHNR, CDR2 FQNEAQ (reference sequence). The length of the CDR3 is 13 residues. The CDR3 region has the DNA TGTGCCAGCAGCGAGGACAGGAACTACGAGCAGTACTTC. It yields the protein CASSEDRNYEQYF.

The chain recombines TRBV6-6 with TRBJ1-1, with a weak D call TRBD1 (6 bases). The CDR3 is 14 residues long. V was pared by 3 bases and J by 0 bases, with 8 bases between. Germline CDR1 and CDR2: MNHNY and SVGAGI (reference sequence). CDR3 sequence: CASSYGQMNTEAFF. CDR3 nucleotides: TGTGCCAGCAGTTATGGACAGATGAACACTGAAGCTTTCTTT.

The rearrangement joins TRBV5-3 to TRBJ2-2; TRBD2 is a possible D gene (7 bases). TRBV5-3 is an ORF, and what it does is uncertain. The CDR3 extends over 14 amino acids. Between the trimmed V and J ends, which lost 4 bases and 7 bases, there was a span of 14 bases. DNA of the CDR3: TGTGCCAGAAGCACCGGGGGGCTGGGCGGGGAGCTGTTTTTT. Its translation: CARSTGGLGGELFF.

The rearrangement joins TRBV4-1 to TRBJ1-4; D is possibly TRBD1 (6 bases). This CDR3 contains 14 residues. Germline loops: CDR1 MGHRA, CDR2 YSYEKL. The V end lost 4 bases, the J end lost 5 bases, and 11 bases lay between the germline ends. The CDR3 spells CASSRGHGNEKLFF. The CDR3 region has the DNA TGCGCCAGCAGCCGGGGACACGGGAATGAAAAACTGTTTTTT.

This chain uses TRBV29-1 with TRBJ1-1; the D is unclear. The CDR3 is 13 amino acids. Trimming stripped 0 bases from V and 0 bases from J, with 5 bases between. Germline V gene sequence: CDR1 SQVTM, CDR2 ANQGSEA. The CDR3 loop is CSVEEHLNTEAFF. The CDR3 nucleotides are TGCAGCGTTGAAGAGCACTTGAACACTGAAGCTTTCTTT.

This chain links TRBV5-1 with TRBJ1-2; no firm D call. The V gene lost 2 bases and the J gene lost 6 bases, with 11 bases spanning the gap. Germline CDR1 reads SGHRS; CDR2 reads YFSETQ. The CDR3 contains 13 residues. The CDR3 DNA follows: TGCGCCAGCAGCTTTGCCGGGTTGGATGGCTACACCTTC. Residues: CASSFAGLDGYTF.

The genes are TRBV19 and TRBJ1-2, with 8 bases that match TRBD1. The germline CDR1 and CDR2 sequences are LNHDA and SQIVND (reference sequence). J was trimmed by 3 bases and V by 6 bases; bases with no gene match: 3. The CDR3 is 13 residues long. This CDR3 reads CASRATGDYGYTF. CDR3 nucleotides: TGTGCCAGTAGAGCGACAGGGGACTATGGCTACACCTTC.

The chain is built from TRBV19 and TRBJ1-1; no firm D call. Germline CDR1 reads LNHDA; CDR2 reads SQIVND (reference sequence). Trimming took off 4 bases at V and 6 bases at J, with 15 bases between the two ends. The CDR3 totals 14 residues. CDR3 loop: CASSKNWGDAEAFF. In nucleotides, the CDR3 is TGTGCCAGTAGTAAAAACTGGGGAGACGCTGAAGCTTTCTTT.

V usage is TRBV5-1 and J usage is TRBJ2-7, with a possible D match to TRBD1 (5 bases). Germline CDR1 SGHRS, CDR2 YFSETQ. V was shortened by 2 bases and J by 3 bases, with 9 bases between the two germline ends. The CDR3 is 13 residues long. CDR3 sequence (DNA): TGCGCCAGCAGCTTAGCGACAGACTACGAGCAGTACTTC. It specifies CASSLATDYEQYF. Full variable domain (missing parts from reference TRBV5-1 and TRBJ2-7): KAGVTQTPRYLIKTRGQQVTLSCSPISGHRSVSWYQQTPGQGLQFLFEYFSETQRNKGNFPGRFSGRQFSNSRSEMNVSTLELGDSALYLCASSLATDYEQYFGPGTRLTVT.

The V call is TRBV11-2, the J call TRBJ2-7; 12 bases map to TRBD2. Germline V lookup: CDR1 SGHAT, CDR2 FQNNGV. The CDR3 covers 17 residues. The junction had 8 bases not matched to a gene; V was cut back by 5 bases and J by 0 bases. The CDR3 DNA sequence: TGTGCCAGCAGCCGGACTAGGACTAGCGGGAACTCCTACGAGCAGTACTTC. Translating it yields CASSRTRTSGNSYEQYF. Full variable domain (remainder filled in from reference TRBV11-2 and TRBJ2-7): EAGVAQSPRYKIIEKRQSVAFWCNPISGHATLYWYQQILGQGPKLLIQFQNNGVVDDSQLPKDRFSAERLKGVDSTLKIQPAKLEDSAVYLCASSRTRTSGNSYEQYFGPGTRLTVT.

A word on this clone: This sample also contains other DNA sequences that code for the same CDR3. The chain couples TRBV27 to TRBJ1-2, with D uncertain. The CDR3 loop spans 15 amino acids. V lost 2 bases to trimming and J lost 1 base, with 11 bases between them. Germline CDR1 reads MNHEY; CDR2 reads SMNVEV (reference sequence). CDR3 coding DNA: TGTGCCAGCAGTTTAAACCCAGTCCTTAACTATGGCTACACCTTC. Translating gives CASSLNPVLNYGYTF.

This rearrangement joins TRBV14 to TRBJ1-1; TRBD1 might be the D (6 bases). V was clipped by 6 bases and J by 0 bases, with 14 bases between them. The CDR3 length is 15 residues. CDR1 is SGHDN, CDR2 FVKESK, per germline. The CDR3 sequence: CASSRQATMNTEAFF. The CDR3 DNA sequence: TGTGCCAGCAGTCGACAGGCAACCATGAACACTGAAGCTTTCTTT.

This chain joins TRBV27 and TRBJ1-2; TRBD1 aligns across 8 bases. CDR1 is MNHEY, CDR2 SMNVEV, per germline (reference sequence). This CDR3 spans 13 amino acids. Trimming removed 5 bases from V and 4 bases from J; junction bases left unmatched: 3. CDR3 sequence reads: CASSPGTGYGYTF. CDR3 nucleotides: TGTGCCAGCAGTCCCGGGACAGGCTATGGCTACACCTTC.

The V call is TRBV23-1, the J call TRBJ1-4, with 8 bases lining up with TRBD1. TRBV23-1 is reported as an ORF; its role is uncertain. This CDR3 spans 18 amino acids. The trim removed 0 bases at V and 7 bases at J, leaving 13 bases unmatched. The CDR3 sequence: CASSQSGGLTGGCEKLFF. CDR3 coding DNA: TGCGCCAGCAGTCAATCGGGGGGCCTTACAGGGGGATGTGAAAAACTGTTTTTT.

The V gene is TRBV5-5, the J gene TRBJ1-1, with 7 bases matching TRBD1. V was pared by 0 bases and J by 3 bases, with 8 bases of the junction left unmatched. The germline CDR1 and CDR2 sequences are SGHKS and YYEKEE (reference sequence). The CDR3 loop spans 16 amino acids. CDR3 sequence: CASSLVVRTGHTEAFF. The CDR3 DNA is TGTGCCAGCAGCTTGGTAGTGCGGACAGGCCACACTGAAGCTTTCTTT.

This clone was found once. This chain uses TRBV5-6 with TRBJ2-7; no clear D. Germline V gene data show CDR1 as SGHDT and CDR2 as YYEEEE. Deletions cut 0 bases from V and 6 bases from J, with 10 bases between. This CDR3 region has 13 residues. This chain's CDR3 is CASSLVTVFEQYF. The CDR3 DNA reads as TGTGCCAGCAGCTTGGTTACAGTCTTCGAGCAGTACTTC. The full variable domain, completed using reference TRBV5-6 and TRBJ2-7, is DAGVTQSPTHLIKTRGQQVTLRCSPKSGHDTVSWYQQALGQGPQFIFQYYEEEERQRGNFPDRFSGHQFPNYSSELNVNALLLGDSALYLCASSLVTVFEQYFGPGTRLTVT.

CDR3 residues: CASSQGLAGARGTGELFF. The CDR3, as DNA: TGTGCCAGCAGCCAGGGACTAGCGGGGGCCCGAGGGACCGGGGAGCTGTTTTTT. V and J are TRBV7-2 and TRBJ2-2, with 14 bases that match TRBD2. Germline V CDR1 and CDR2: SGHTA, FQGNSA. The CDR3 runs 18 residues. The V gene end was trimmed by 5 bases and the J gene end by 5 bases; junction bases not matched to a gene: 10.

The V and J genes are TRBV15 and TRBJ2-1; D is perhaps TRBD2 (5 bases). Germline assignment: CDR1 LNHNV and CDR2 YYDKDF (reference sequence). V was trimmed by 4 bases and J by 6 bases, leaving 10 bases between them. The CDR3 has 13 amino acids. CDR3 DNA sequence: TGTGCCACCAGCACTAGCATAGGCAATGAGCAGTTCTTC. Translation gives CATSTSIGNEQFF.

The rearrangement joins TRBV2 to TRBJ2-1; D gene uncertain. The CDR3 has 11 residues. Trimming pared 0 bases from V and 10 bases from J, leaving 4 bases between. Germline CDR1 and CDR2: SNHLY and FYNNEI. The CDR3 is CASSEALEQFF. In DNA, the CDR3 is TGTGCCAGCAGTGAAGCTCTGGAGCAGTTCTTC.

The chain employs TRBV2 and TRBJ1-2, with 8 positions matching TRBD1. Looked up from germline, CDR1 is SNHLY and CDR2 is FYNNEI. The CDR3 extends over 14 amino acids. Trimming at V came to 4 bases and at J to 8 bases, leaving 9 bases not matched to a gene. The CDR3, as DNA: TGTGCCAGCAGTGGAACAGGGACAGGTAGCGGCTACACCTTC. It encodes CASSGTGTGSGYTF. The whole variable domain, remainder taken from reference TRBV2 and TRBJ1-2, is EPEVTQTPSHQVTQMGQEVILRCVPISNHLYFYWYRQILGQKVEFLVSFYNNEISEKSEIFDDQFSVERPDGSNFTLKIRSTKLEDSAMYFCASSGTGTGSGYTFGSGTRLTVV.

This chain joins TRBV19 and TRBJ2-5, with 10 bases fitting TRBD2. Germline CDR1 and CDR2: LNHDA and SQIVND (reference sequence). Trimming cost V 7 bases and J 7 bases; bases outside gene matches: 9. The CDR3 length is 14 residues. CDR3 nucleotide sequence: TGTGCCAGTAAACCTCTAGCGGGGGATCGGACCCAGTACTTC. This gives the protein CASKPLAGDRTQYF. Supplemented by reference TRBV19 and TRBJ2-5, the full variable domain reads DGGITQSPKYLFRKEGQNVTLSCEQNLNHDAMYWYRQDPGQGLRLIYYSQIVNDFQKGDIAEGYSVSREKKESFPLTVTSAQKNPTAFYLCASKPLAGDRTQYFGPGTRLLVL.

The rearrangement uses TRBV19 and TRBJ2-6; D is perhaps TRBD2 (6 bases). This CDR3 spans 15 amino acids. With 2 bases removed from V and 3 bases from J, the gap between germline ends came to 8 bases. CDR1 is LNHDA, CDR2 SQIVND, per germline (reference sequence). The CDR3 reads CASSIRGGGANVLTF. Written as DNA, the CDR3 is TGTGCCAGTAGTATACGGGGAGGTGGGGCCAACGTCCTGACTTTC.

This sequence joins TRBV7-9 and TRBJ1-2; D gene ambiguous. Trimming stripped 5 bases from V and 4 bases from J, with 8 bases between. Germline V CDR1 and CDR2: SEHNR, FQNEAQ (reference sequence). The CDR3 totals 12 residues. The CDR3 nucleotides read TGTGCCAGCAGCCATAGCCCCTATGGCTACACCTTC. Translation gives CASSHSPYGYTF.

This chain joins TRBV27 and TRBJ1-6; 10 nucleotides agree with TRBD1. This CDR3 has 14 amino acids. With 4 bases clipped from V and 8 bases from J, the junction kept 2 bases outside the gene matches. CDR1 is MNHEY and CDR2 is SMNVEV in the germline V gene (reference sequence). The CDR3 DNA sequence: TGTGCCAGCAGTTACGGGACAGGGGATTCACCCCTCCACTTT. This translates into CASSYGTGDSPLHF.

V and J are TRBV5-4 and TRBJ1-2, with D perhaps TRBD1 (5 bases). Germline V gene lookup returns CDR1 SGHNT and CDR2 YYREEE (reference sequence). This CDR3 is built from 15 residues. Between the trimmed V and J ends, which lost 0 bases and 4 bases, there was a span of 13 bases. CDR3 in amino acids: CASSLAQGSVYGYTF. The CDR3 DNA reads as TGTGCCAGCAGCTTGGCCCAGGGTTCAGTCTATGGCTACACCTTC.

The genes are TRBV13 and TRBJ1-6; TRBD1 agrees at 9 bases. Trimming removed 5 bases from V and 2 bases from J; junction bases left unmatched: 4. This CDR3 has 16 amino acids. CDR1 is PRHDT and CDR2 is FYEKMQ in the germline V gene (reference sequence). The CDR3 DNA reads as TGTGCCAGCAGCGCCCGGGACAGGGCCTATAATTCACCCCTCCACTTT. It yields the protein CASSARDRAYNSPLHF.

This CDR3 is CATSRDQGAATEAFF. CDR3 nucleotide sequence: TGTGCCACCAGCAGAGACCAGGGGGCGGCCACTGAAGCTTTCTTT. The chain links TRBV15 to TRBJ1-1, with TRBD1 matching over 8 bases. Germline CDR1 is LNHNV and CDR2 is YYDKDF (reference sequence). The length of the CDR3 is 15 residues. The V and J ends lost 0 bases and 4 bases, in that order; junction bases with no gene match: 4.